The next 32 T cell receptor beta chains were all read from a single sample in a study of control samples from healthy donors and cancer patients (dated by TCRdb to about 2020). Libraries came from the immunoSEQ multiplex PCR assay. Imported from immuneACCESS, the table was reduced by TCRdb to in-frame sequences with V and J called. These copies leave out some clones; in studies compared against another copy, an unresolved V gene accounts for under half, and the cause of the remainder is not known. This sample is represented by 65,000 to 90,000 clones; approximately 94% of them were singletons. The ten largest clonotypes hold approximately 3% of the sample. Sequenced sample: blood. These receptors came from a woman between 25 and 40 years old in good health.

The chain is built from TRBV27 and TRBJ1-5, with D unclear. CDR3 length: 15 residues. The V gene's germline CDR1 is MNHEY and CDR2 SMNVEV (reference sequence). V lost 2 bases to trimming and J lost 1 base, with 9 bases between them. The CDR3, as DNA: TGTGCCAGCAGTTTAAATTCAGGAAGCAATCAGCCCCAGCATTTT. Its protein is CASSLNSGSNQPQHF.

The CDR3 spells CASSLVEETHYNEQFF. The CDR3 region has the DNA TGTGCCAGCAGCCTGGTGGAGGAAACCCACTACAATGAGCAGTTCTTC. The chain is built from TRBV5-6 and TRBJ2-1; a weak D match, TRBD2 (5 bases). V was pared by 4 bases and J by 3 bases, with 17 bases between. Germline V gene data show CDR1 as SGHDT and CDR2 as YYEEEE. There are 16 residues in the CDR3.

V and J are TRBV11-2 and TRBJ1-6; D ambiguous. This CDR3 has 14 amino acids. Trimming shortened V by 4 bases and J by 9 bases, and 13 bases separated the two germline ends. CDR1 and CDR2 from the germline V gene are SGHAT and FQNNGV. This chain's CDR3 is CASSSRRGGSPLHF. CDR3 sequence (DNA): TGTGCCAGCAGCTCTCGGCGCGGTGGTTCACCCCTCCACTTT.

As regards this clone: The junction does not match germline at one end; this may be a read error. The gene calls are TRBV7-7 and TRBJ2-3, with D possibly matching TRBD2 (5 bases). The CDR3 is 13 amino acids. The germline CDR1 and CDR2 sequences are SSHAT and FNYEAQ (reference sequence). CDR3 amino acids: CASSLDLARTQYF. The DNA of the CDR3 is TGTGCTAGCAGCTTAGATTTAGCGCGAACGCAGTATTTT. The complete variable domain, with remaining parts taken from reference TRBV7-7 and TRBJ2-3, reads GAGVSQSPRYKVTKRGQDVTLRCDPISSHATLYWYQQALGQGPEFLTYFNYEAQPDKSGLPSDRFSAERPEGSISTLTIQRTEQRDSAMYRCASSLDLARTQYFGPGTRLTVL.

This clone was found once. In this CDR3 the conserved last residue, phenylalanine or tryptophan, is missing, so a read error is likely. The J gene is TRBJ1-2, the V gene TRBV19, with 9 bases fitting TRBD1. Trimming took 7 bases from V and 0 from J; bases not matched to a gene: 15. Per the germline V gene, CDR1 is LNHDA and CDR2 is SQIVND (reference sequence). The CDR3 runs 18 residues. The CDR3 DNA is TGTGCCAGTACCTCCCGCGGGACAGGGATCCTAGCTAACTATGGCTACACCCTC. Residues: CASTSRGTGILANYGYTL.

This clone was recorded once. The chain links TRBV12-3 or TRBV12-4 to TRBJ1-2; D not resolved. This CDR3 spans 13 amino acids. The ends were cut back, 3 bases at V and 4 bases at J, with 9 bases in the middle. The CDR3: CASSFRSPYGYTF. CDR3 bases: TGTGCCAGCAGTTTCCGCAGCCCCTATGGCTACACCTTC.

V is TRBV5-1 and J is TRBJ1-6; TRBD1 is a possible D gene (6 bases). Trimming cost V 5 bases and J 11 bases, with 11 bases left between them. The CDR3 length is 12 residues. The V gene's germline CDR1 is SGHRS and CDR2 YFSETQ. This CDR3 reads CASSPGEPPLHF. CDR3 nucleotide sequence: TGCGCCAGCAGTCCAGGGGAACCACCCCTCCACTTT.

CDR3 nucleotide sequence: TGTGCCAGCAGTTTATTTTTCAATCAGCCCCAGCATTTT. Translated, it gives CASSLFFNQPQHF. J is TRBJ1-5 and V is TRBV28; D unclear. Trimming stripped 1 base from V and 3 bases from J, with 4 bases between. Germline loops: CDR1 MDHEN, CDR2 SYDVKM. The CDR3 sequence is 13 residues long. The full variable domain, in which reference TRBV28 and TRBJ1-5 provide the parts outside the CDR3, is DVKVTQSSRYLVKRTGEKVFLECVQDMDHENMFWYRQDPGLGLRLIYFSYDVKMKEKGDIPEGYSVSREKKERFSLILESASTNQTSMYLCASSLFFNQPQHFGDGTRLSIL.

This rearrangement joins TRBV19 to TRBJ1-6; D gene unclear. The V gene's germline CDR1 is LNHDA and CDR2 SQIVND (reference sequence). V lost 3 bases to trimming and J lost 9 bases, with 6 bases between them. The CDR3 spans 12 residues. The CDR3 sequence: CASSIPGSPLHF. The CDR3 bases are TGTGCCAGTAGTATCCCTGGTTCACCCCTCCACTTT.

The chain employs TRBV11-2 and TRBJ2-2; D is perhaps TRBD1 (5 bases). The CDR3 consists of 15 residues. The V gene lost 1 base and the J gene lost 1 base, with 7 bases spanning the gap. Germline assignment: CDR1 SGHAT and CDR2 FQNNGV. The CDR3 coding sequence is TGTGCCAGCAGCTTAGTAGGGGAGAACACCGGGGAGCTGTTTTTT. This encodes CASSLVGENTGELFF.

This rearrangement joins TRBV11-2 to TRBJ1-2; 10 bases agree with TRBD1. After removal of 0 bases from V and 5 bases from J, the junction contained 3 bases not matched to a gene. Germline assignment: CDR1 SGHAT and CDR2 FQNNGV. This CDR3 contains 15 residues. The CDR3 DNA sequence: TGTGCCAGCAGCTTAGATGGGACAGGGGTATATGGCTACACCTTC. Amino acid sequence: CASSLDGTGVYGYTF.

The rearrangement links TRBV5-6 to TRBJ1-1; 7 bases agree with TRBD1. With 2 bases clipped from V and 4 bases from J, the junction kept 2 bases outside the gene matches. The CDR3 contains 13 residues. Germline CDR1 SGHDT, CDR2 YYEEEE. The CDR3 coding sequence is TGTGCCAGCAGCTTCAGGGGGACCACTGAAGCTTTCTTT. It specifies CASSFRGTTEAFF.

About this clone itself: The same CDR3 also results from other DNA sequences found in this sample. CDR3 DNA sequence: TGTGCCAGTAGTATGGGCGCGAACACTGAAGCTTTCTTT. Translating gives CASSMGANTEAFF. The rearrangement joins TRBV19 to TRBJ1-1; D call uncertain. This CDR3 spans 13 amino acids. Trimming removed 3 bases from V and 1 base from J, with 6 bases in between. Germline V gives CDR1 LNHDA, CDR2 SQIVND (reference sequence).

This clone was detected only once. The rearrangement joins TRBV30 to TRBJ1-3, with 7 nucleotides matching TRBD1. The CDR3 covers 15 residues. The trim removed 3 bases at V and 0 bases at J, leaving 5 bases unmatched. The V gene's germline CDR1 is GTSNPN and CDR2 SVGIG (reference sequence). The CDR3 loop is CAWRPGGSSGNTIYF. The CDR3 DNA sequence: TGTGCCTGGAGGCCAGGGGGGAGCTCTGGAAACACCATATATTTT.

This chain uses TRBV19 with TRBJ2-2; D is ambiguous. In germline, CDR1 is LNHDA, CDR2 SQIVND (reference sequence). Trimming left V 5 bases short and J 4 bases short, with 14 bases between. This CDR3 contains 15 residues. The CDR3 nucleotides read TGTGCCAGTAGTCTACTGATCGCGAGCACCGGGGAGCTGTTTTTT. Its protein is CASSLLIASTGELFF.

Only a few counts were recorded for this clone. The V gene is TRBV7-9, the J gene TRBJ1-5; D remains ambiguous. The CDR3 is 18 residues long. The V and J ends lost 5 bases and 4 bases respectively, with 24 bases between them. From germline, CDR1 is SEHNR and CDR2 FQNEAQ (reference sequence). CDR3 amino acids: CASSQVGSGLFRNQPQHF. CDR3 sequence (DNA): TGTGCCAGCAGCCAAGTGGGCTCCGGACTGTTTAGAAATCAGCCCCAGCATTTT.

The chain recombines TRBV5-1 with TRBJ2-3; TRBD1 agrees at 8 bases. This CDR3 has 15 amino acids. V lost 0 bases and J lost 4; bases outside the gene matches: 4. Germline values: CDR1 SGHRS, CDR2 YFSETQ. CDR3 region: CASSLAGQGADTQYF. CDR3 in DNA: TGCGCCAGCAGCTTGGCTGGACAGGGCGCAGATACGCAGTATTTT. The full variable domain, in which reference TRBV5-1 and TRBJ2-3 provide the parts outside the CDR3, is KAGVTQTPRYLIKTRGQQVTLSCSPISGHRSVSWYQQTPGQGLQFLFEYFSETQRNKGNFPGRFSGRQFSNSRSEMNVSTLELGDSALYLCASSLAGQGADTQYFGPGTRLTVL.

The V gene is TRBV11-2, the J gene TRBJ1-6; perhaps TRBD1 as D (5 bases). The CDR3 is 15 amino acids. Germline CDR1 and CDR2: SGHAT and FQNNGV. V was shortened by 1 base and J by 5 bases, with 9 bases between the two germline ends. As DNA, the CDR3 is TGTGCCAGCAGCTTAGTTAGGGGAAATAATTCACCCCTCCACTTT. Its protein product is CASSLVRGNNSPLHF.

V is TRBV27 and J is TRBJ1-5, with 8 bases matching TRBD1. This CDR3 is built from 14 residues. Germline values: CDR1 MNHEY, CDR2 SMNVEV (reference sequence). Trimming at V came to 5 bases and at J to 4 bases, leaving 4 bases not matched to a gene. This CDR3 reads CASSDRGRNQPQHF. The DNA of the CDR3 is TGTGCCAGCAGTGACAGGGGCCGGAATCAGCCCCAGCATTTT.

The chain uses TRBV15 and TRBJ1-2; D might be TRBD1 (6 bases). CDR1 and CDR2 from the germline V gene are LNHNV and YYDKDF (reference sequence). The CDR3 length is 16 residues. Trimming took off 6 bases at V and 2 bases at J, with 19 bases between the two ends. The CDR3 DNA reads TGTGCCACCAGGCATGCATTGGGGGCGGGCAACTATGGCTACACCTTC. This sequence encodes CATRHALGAGNYGYTF.

The rearrangement links TRBV12-3 or TRBV12-4 to TRBJ1-6, with no clear D. This CDR3 region has 12 residues. V was trimmed by 5 bases and J by 7 bases, leaving 6 bases between them. This CDR3 is CASSEGNSPLHF. In nucleotides, the CDR3 is TGTGCCAGCAGTGAGGGAAATTCACCCCTCCACTTT.

The chain has TRBV7-3 and TRBJ2-6; D uncertain. Trimming pared 5 bases from V and 0 bases from J, leaving 11 bases between. Germline V gives CDR1 SGHTA, CDR2 FQGTGA. The CDR3 spans 16 residues. The CDR3 nucleotides read TGTGCCAGCAGCCTAGAACCGGTCTCTGGGGCCAACGTCCTGACTTTC. Residues: CASSLEPVSGANVLTF.

The chain joins TRBV24-1 to TRBJ2-5; D uncertain. From germline, CDR1 is KGHDR and CDR2 SFDVKD. The CDR3 spans 15 residues. The V gene lost 2 bases and the J gene lost 2 bases, with 11 bases spanning the gap. CDR3 sequence (DNA): TGTGCCACCAGTGATTCGGGTGGGATTCAAGAGACCCAGTACTTC. This encodes CATSDSGGIQETQYF.

The CDR3 nucleotides are TGTGCCAGTAGTTGGGGCCCCAGCTCTGGAAACACCATATATTTT. Translating it yields CASSWGPSSGNTIYF. The genes are TRBV19 and TRBJ1-3, with a weak D call TRBD1 (5 bases). Between the trimmed V and J ends, which lost 5 bases and 0 bases, there was a span of 11 bases. The CDR3 sequence is 15 residues long. Germline CDR1 and CDR2: LNHDA and SQIVND (reference sequence).

The V call is TRBV5-1, the J call TRBJ2-5, with TRBD2 as a possible D gene (5 bases). The V end lost 1 base, the J end lost 5 bases, and 12 bases lay between the germline ends. The CDR3 contains 14 residues. From germline, CDR1 is SGHRS and CDR2 YFSETQ. The CDR3 region is CASSLFPAGETQYF. For the CDR3, the DNA is TGCGCCAGCAGCTTGTTTCCGGCGGGTGAGACCCAGTACTTC.

In the case of this clone: One junction end does not reproduce the germline sequence, and a read error may be involved. The genes are TRBV5-5 and TRBJ2-7; 9 positions match TRBD2. In germline, CDR1 is SGHKS, CDR2 YYEKEE (reference sequence). The CDR3 contains 13 residues. CDR3: CASSLALAGASIF. CDR3 bases: TGTGCCAGCAGCTTGGCCTTAGCGGGGGCCAGCATCTTC.

The chain combines TRBV3-1 (or the pseudogene TRBV3-2) with TRBJ2-1, with unresolved D. Germline assignment: CDR1 LGHDT and CDR2 YNNKEL (reference sequence). The CDR3 has 11 residues. V was clipped by 3 bases and J by 6 bases, with 3 bases between them. Here the CDR3 reads CASSQANEQFF. The CDR3 nucleotides are TGTGCCAGCAGCCAGGCCAATGAGCAGTTCTTC.

The chain employs TRBV19 and TRBJ1-5; maybe TRBD1 (5 bases). Germline-derived CDR1 and CDR2 are LNHDA and SQIVND (reference sequence). V lost 6 bases and J lost 0, with 9 bases in between. This CDR3 region has 14 residues. The CDR3 region is CASSGAYSNQPQHF. CDR3 coding DNA: TGTGCCAGTAGCGGGGCTTATAGCAATCAGCCCCAGCATTTT.

J is TRBJ1-2 and V is TRBV28; maybe TRBD1 (6 bases). The CDR3 contains 15 residues. Germline V lookup: CDR1 MDHEN, CDR2 SYDVKM. V lost 2 bases and J 4 bases, leaving 14 bases between the germline ends. The chain's CDR3 is CASSLAWDTIYGYTF. In nucleotides, the CDR3 is TGTGCCAGCAGTTTAGCCTGGGACACCATCTATGGCTACACCTTC.

The V call is TRBV25-1, the J call TRBJ1-4; 8 positions match TRBD1. The J segment lost 7 bases and the V segment lost 2 bases, leaving 6 bases of the junction unmatched. The CDR3 extends over 15 amino acids. CDR1 is MGHDK, CDR2 SYGVNS, per germline. CDR3 protein: CASSEPGTGGEKLFF. The CDR3 DNA reads as TGTGCCAGCAGTGAACCTGGGACAGGCGGTGAAAAACTGTTTTTT.

This chain uses TRBV27 with TRBJ1-2; TRBD1 matches at 7 bases. Germline V gene sequence: CDR1 MNHEY, CDR2 SMNVEV (reference sequence). V dropped 5 bases and J dropped 1; count of bases not matched to a gene: 1. The CDR3 length is 13 residues. The CDR3 protein is CASSRQGNYGYTF. CDR3 nucleotides: TGTGCCAGCAGTAGACAGGGTAACTATGGCTACACCTTC.

The chain carries TRBV20-1 and TRBJ2-4, with D unresolved. Germline CDR1 is DFQATT and CDR2 is SNEGSKA (reference sequence). V lost 4 bases and J lost 13, with 14 bases in between. CDR3 length: 11 amino acids. The chain's CDR3 is CSAIHPPKQYF. DNA of the CDR3: TGCAGTGCTATTCATCCTCCCAAGCAGTACTTC.